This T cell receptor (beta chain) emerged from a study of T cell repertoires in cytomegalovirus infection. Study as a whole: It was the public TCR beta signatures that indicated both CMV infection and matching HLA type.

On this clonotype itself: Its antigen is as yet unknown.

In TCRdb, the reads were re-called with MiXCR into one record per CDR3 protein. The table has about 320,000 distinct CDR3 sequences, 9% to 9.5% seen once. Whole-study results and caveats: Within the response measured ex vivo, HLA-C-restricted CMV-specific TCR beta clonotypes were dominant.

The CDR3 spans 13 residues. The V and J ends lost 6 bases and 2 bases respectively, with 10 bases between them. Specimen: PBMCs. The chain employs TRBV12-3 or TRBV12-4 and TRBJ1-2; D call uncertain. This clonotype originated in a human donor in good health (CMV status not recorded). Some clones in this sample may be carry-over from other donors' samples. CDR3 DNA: TGTGCCAGCAGCCGGGCAATCAACTATGGCTACACCTTC. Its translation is CASSRAINYGYTF.